The sequence of this T cell receptor (beta chain) was determined in a study of patients and donors after allogeneic stem cell transplantation. With 0 bases removed from V and 1 base from J, the gap between germline ends came to 5 bases. CDR3 length equals 14 residues. The germline gives CDR1 KGHDR, CDR2 SFDVKD. This clonotype was seen more than once but under ten times. TCRdb re-called the RT-PCR reads through MiXCR, storing one row per CDR3 protein. The top ten clones hold 50% of a sample with approximately 140,000 distinct CDR3 sequences, about two fifths of them seen once. This chain links TRBV24-1 with TRBJ2-5; D remains unclear. The sample taken for sequencing was blood, either unsorted or a sorted T cell fraction (not recorded which). The clonotype was recovered from a human donor who was either an allogeneic HSCT recipient or a stem cell or donor lymphocyte infusion donor (not recorded which). It is not recorded whose cells these are; they may come from a transplant donor. CDR3 DNA: TGTGCCACCAGTGATTTGAAACTCCAAGAGACCCAGTACTTC. It yields the protein CATSDLKLQETQYF.